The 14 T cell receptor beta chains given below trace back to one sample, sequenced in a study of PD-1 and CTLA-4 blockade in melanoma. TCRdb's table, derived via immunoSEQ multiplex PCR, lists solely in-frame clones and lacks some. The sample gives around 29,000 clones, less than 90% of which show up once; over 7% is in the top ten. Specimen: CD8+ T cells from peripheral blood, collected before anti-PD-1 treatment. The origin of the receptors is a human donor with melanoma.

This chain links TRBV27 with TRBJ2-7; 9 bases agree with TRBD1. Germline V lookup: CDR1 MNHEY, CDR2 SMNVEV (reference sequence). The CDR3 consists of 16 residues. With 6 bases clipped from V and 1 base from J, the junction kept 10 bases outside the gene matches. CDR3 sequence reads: CASSSFAGQGSYEQYF. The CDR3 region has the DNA TGTGCCAGCAGCTCGTTTGCGGGACAGGGATCCTACGAGCAGTACTTC.

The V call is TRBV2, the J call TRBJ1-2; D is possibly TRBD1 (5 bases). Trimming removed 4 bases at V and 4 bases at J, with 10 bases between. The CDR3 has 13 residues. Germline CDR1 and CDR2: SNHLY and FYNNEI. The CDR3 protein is CASSGGAVYGYTF. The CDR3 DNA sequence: TGTGCCAGCAGTGGAGGGGCAGTCTATGGCTACACCTTC.

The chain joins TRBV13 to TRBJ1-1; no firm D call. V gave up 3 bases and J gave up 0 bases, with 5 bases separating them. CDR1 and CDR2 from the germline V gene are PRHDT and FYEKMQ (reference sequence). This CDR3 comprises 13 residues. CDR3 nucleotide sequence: TGTGCCAGCAGCTTCCGGATGAACACTGAAGCTTTCTTT. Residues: CASSFRMNTEAFF. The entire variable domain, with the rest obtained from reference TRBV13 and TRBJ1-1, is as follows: AAGVIQSPRHLIKEKRETATLKCYPIPRHDTVYWYQQGPGQDPQFLISFYEKMQSDKGSIPDRFSAQQFSDYHSELNMSSLELGDSALYFCASSFRMNTEAFFGQGTRLTVV.

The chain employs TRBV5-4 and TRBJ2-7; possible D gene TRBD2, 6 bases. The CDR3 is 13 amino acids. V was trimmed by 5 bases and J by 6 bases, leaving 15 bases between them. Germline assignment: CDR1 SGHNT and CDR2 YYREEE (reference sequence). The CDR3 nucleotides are TGTGCCAGCAGACAAGGACTGGGGGGCGAGCAGTACTTC. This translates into CASRQGLGGEQYF.

The CDR3 sequence: CASSQLGDSHEQYF. The CDR3 nucleotides read TGTGCCAGCAGCCAGCTGGGAGACAGCCACGAGCAGTACTTC. The chain employs TRBV9 and TRBJ2-7; D tentatively reads TRBD1 or TRBD2 (5 bases each). V lost 4 bases to trimming and J lost 5 bases, with 16 bases between them. Germline assignment: CDR1 SGDLS and CDR2 YYNGEE. CDR3 length: 14 amino acids.

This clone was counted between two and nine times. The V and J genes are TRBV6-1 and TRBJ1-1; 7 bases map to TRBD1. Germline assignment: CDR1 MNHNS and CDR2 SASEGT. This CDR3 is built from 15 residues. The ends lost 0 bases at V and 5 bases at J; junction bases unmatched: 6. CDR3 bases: TGTGCCAGCAGTGAAGCAGAGGGGGCCGGAACTGAAGCTTTCTTT. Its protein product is CASSEAEGAGTEAFF.

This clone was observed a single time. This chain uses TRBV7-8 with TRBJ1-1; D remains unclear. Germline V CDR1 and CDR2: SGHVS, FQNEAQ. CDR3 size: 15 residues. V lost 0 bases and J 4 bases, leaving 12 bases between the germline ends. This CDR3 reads CASSLAAPDGTEAFF. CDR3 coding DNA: TGTGCCAGCAGCTTAGCAGCCCCAGACGGCACTGAAGCTTTCTTT.

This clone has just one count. CDR3 DNA sequence: TGCGCCAGCAGCCAAGATGCGACTATCACTGAAGCTTTCTTT. Its translation is CASSQDATITEAFF. The chain couples TRBV4-1 to TRBJ1-1; no definite D call. V gave up 0 bases and J gave up 4 bases, with 9 bases separating them. The CDR3 extends over 14 amino acids. Germline loops: CDR1 MGHRA, CDR2 YSYEKL.

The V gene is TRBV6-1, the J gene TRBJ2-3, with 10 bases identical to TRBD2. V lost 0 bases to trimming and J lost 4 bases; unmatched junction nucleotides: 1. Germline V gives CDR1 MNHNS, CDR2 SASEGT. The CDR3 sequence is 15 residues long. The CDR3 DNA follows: TGTGCCAGCAGTGAAGCTAGCGGGGGGCCAGATACGCAGTATTTT. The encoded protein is CASSEASGGPDTQYF.

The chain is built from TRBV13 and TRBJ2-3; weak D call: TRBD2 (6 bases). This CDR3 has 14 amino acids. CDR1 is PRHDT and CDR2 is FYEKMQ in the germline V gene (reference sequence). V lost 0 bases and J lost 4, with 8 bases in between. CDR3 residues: CASSLGSSADTQYF. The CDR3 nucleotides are TGTGCCAGCAGCTTAGGTTCTAGCGCAGATACGCAGTATTTT.

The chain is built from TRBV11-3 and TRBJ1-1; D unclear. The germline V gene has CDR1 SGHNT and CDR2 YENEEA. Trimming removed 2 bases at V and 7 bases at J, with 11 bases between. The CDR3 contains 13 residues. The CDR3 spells CASSLSASNEAFF. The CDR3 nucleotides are TGTGCCAGCAGCTTATCGGCAAGTAATGAAGCTTTCTTT. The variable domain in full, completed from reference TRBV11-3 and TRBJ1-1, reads EAGVVQSPRYKIIEKKQPVAFWCNPISGHNTLYWYLQNLGQGPELLIRYENEEAVDDSQLPKDRFSAERLKGVDSTLKIQPAELGDSAVYLCASSLSASNEAFFGQGTRLTVV.

The CDR3 loop is CASSLSKGLDLTGELFF. Here the CDR3 DNA reads TGTGCCAGCAGTTTATCGAAGGGGCTCGATCTCACCGGGGAGCTGTTTTTT. The chain joins TRBV27 to TRBJ2-2; a possible D gene is TRBD1 (5 bases). Germline values: CDR1 MNHEY, CDR2 SMNVEV (reference sequence). The ends were cut back, 0 bases at V and 4 bases at J, with 15 bases in the middle. This CDR3 has 17 residues.

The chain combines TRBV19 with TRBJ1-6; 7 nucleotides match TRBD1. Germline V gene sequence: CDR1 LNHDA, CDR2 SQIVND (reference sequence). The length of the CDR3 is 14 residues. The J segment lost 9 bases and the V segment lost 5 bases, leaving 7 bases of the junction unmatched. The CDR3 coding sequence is TGTGCCAGTAGTTTCGGTCAGGGGGTTTCACCCCTCCACTTT. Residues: CASSFGQGVSPLHF.

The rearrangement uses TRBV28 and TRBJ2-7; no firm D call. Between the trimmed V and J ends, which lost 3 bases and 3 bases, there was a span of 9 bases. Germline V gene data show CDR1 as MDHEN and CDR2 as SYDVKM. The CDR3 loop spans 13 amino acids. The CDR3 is CASSLVRYYEQYF. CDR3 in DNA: TGTGCCAGCAGTTTGGTCCGGTACTACGAGCAGTACTTC.